In its sample, the clone carrying this T cell receptor beta chain was seen once. TCRbeta library construction was performed incorporating unique molecular identifiers. One entry per CDR3 protein, called by TCRdb with MiXCR from the PCR reads. The sample holds around 370,000 distinct CDR3 sequences, about 9.3% seen once. The data stem from a study of T-cell reconstitution after alpha-beta-depleted transplantation in children. V lost 4 bases and J 8 bases, leaving 11 bases between the germline ends. The CDR3 covers 12 residues. Germline loops: CDR1 MNHEY, CDR2 SVGEGT. The clonotype was recovered from a human donor who donated a stem cell graft to a child with acute lymphoblastic leukemia. This rearrangement joins TRBV6-2 or TRBV6-3 to TRBJ1-2; unclear D gene. The source was PBMCs from the stem cell graft donor, collected from the stem cell graft. The CDR3 DNA follows: TGTGCCAGCAGTTCTCCGGATAGAGGCTACACCTTC. This encodes CASSSPDRGYTF.